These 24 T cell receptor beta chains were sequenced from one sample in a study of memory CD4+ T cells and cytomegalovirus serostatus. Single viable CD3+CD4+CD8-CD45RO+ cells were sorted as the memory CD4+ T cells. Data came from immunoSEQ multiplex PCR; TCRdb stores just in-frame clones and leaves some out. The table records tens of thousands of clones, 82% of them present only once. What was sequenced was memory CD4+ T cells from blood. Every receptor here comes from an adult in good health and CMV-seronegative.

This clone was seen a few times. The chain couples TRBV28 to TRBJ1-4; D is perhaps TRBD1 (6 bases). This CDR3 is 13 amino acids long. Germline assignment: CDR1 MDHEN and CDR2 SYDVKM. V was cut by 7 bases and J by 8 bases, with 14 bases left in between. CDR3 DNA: TGTGCCAGCATCAACTCGGGGGCAGAAAAACTGTTTTTT. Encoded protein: CASINSGAEKLFF.

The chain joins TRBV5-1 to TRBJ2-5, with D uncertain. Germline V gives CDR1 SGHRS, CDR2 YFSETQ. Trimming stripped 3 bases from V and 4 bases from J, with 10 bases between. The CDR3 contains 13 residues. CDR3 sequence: CASSSSWGETQYF. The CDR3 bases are TGCGCCAGCAGCTCGAGCTGGGGAGAGACCCAGTACTTC.

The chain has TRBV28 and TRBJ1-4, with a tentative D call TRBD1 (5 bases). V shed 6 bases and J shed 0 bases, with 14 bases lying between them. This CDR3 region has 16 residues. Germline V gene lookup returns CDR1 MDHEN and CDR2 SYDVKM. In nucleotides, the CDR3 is TGTGCCAGCAGGAGGGGATGGGGGGCAACTAATGAAAAACTGTTTTTT. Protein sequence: CASRRGWGATNEKLFF. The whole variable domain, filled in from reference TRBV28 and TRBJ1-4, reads DVKVTQSSRYLVKRTGEKVFLECVQDMDHENMFWYRQDPGLGLRLIYFSYDVKMKEKGDIPEGYSVSREKKERFSLILESASTNQTSMYLCASRRGWGATNEKLFFGSGTQLSVL.

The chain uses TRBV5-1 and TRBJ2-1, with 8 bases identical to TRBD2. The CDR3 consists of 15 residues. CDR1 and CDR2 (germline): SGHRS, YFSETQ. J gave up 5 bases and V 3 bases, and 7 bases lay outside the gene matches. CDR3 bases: TGCGCCAGCAGCTGGAGCGGGGGCTATAACAATGAGCAGTTCTTC. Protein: CASSWSGGYNNEQFF.

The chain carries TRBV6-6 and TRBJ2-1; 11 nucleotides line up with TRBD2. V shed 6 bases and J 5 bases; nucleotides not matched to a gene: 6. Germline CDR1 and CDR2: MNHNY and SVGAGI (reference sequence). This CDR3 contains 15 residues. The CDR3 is CASSLTSGGNNEQFF. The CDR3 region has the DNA TGTGCCAGCAGCCTTACTAGCGGGGGTAACAATGAGCAGTTCTTC.

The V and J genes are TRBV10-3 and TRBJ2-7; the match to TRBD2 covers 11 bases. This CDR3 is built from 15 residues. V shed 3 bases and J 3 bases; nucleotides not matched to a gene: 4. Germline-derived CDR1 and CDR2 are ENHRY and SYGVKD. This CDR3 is CAISDLAGGRYEQYF. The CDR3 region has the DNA TGTGCCATCAGTGATCTAGCGGGGGGCCGCTACGAGCAGTACTTC.

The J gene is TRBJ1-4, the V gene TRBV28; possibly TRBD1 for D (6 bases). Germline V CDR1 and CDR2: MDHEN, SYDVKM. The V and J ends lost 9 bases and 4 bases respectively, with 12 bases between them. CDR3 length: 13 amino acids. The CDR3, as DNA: TGTGCCAGTGGACAGAGCATTAATGAAAAACTGTTTTTT. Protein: CASGQSINEKLFF. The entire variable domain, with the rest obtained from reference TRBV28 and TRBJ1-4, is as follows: DVKVTQSSRYLVKRTGEKVFLECVQDMDHENMFWYRQDPGLGLRLIYFSYDVKMKEKGDIPEGYSVSREKKERFSLILESASTNQTSMYLCASGQSINEKLFFGSGTQLSVL.

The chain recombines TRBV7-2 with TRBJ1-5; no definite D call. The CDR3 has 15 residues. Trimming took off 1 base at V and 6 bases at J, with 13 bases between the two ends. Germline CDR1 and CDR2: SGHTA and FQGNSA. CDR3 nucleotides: TGTGCCAGCAGCTTAGACGGCGGGGTTGGTCAGCCCCAGCATTTT. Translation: CASSLDGGVGQPQHF.

The CDR3 sequence is CASSQGGSGGYEQYF. The CDR3 DNA is TGCGCCAGCAGCCAGGGAGGGTCGGGGGGCTACGAGCAGTACTTC. J is TRBJ2-7 and V is TRBV4-3, with 7 bases identical to TRBD2. The CDR3 length is 15 residues. V lost 3 bases and J lost 3; bases outside the gene matches: 8. Germline V gene data show CDR1 as LGHNA and CDR2 as YSLEER.

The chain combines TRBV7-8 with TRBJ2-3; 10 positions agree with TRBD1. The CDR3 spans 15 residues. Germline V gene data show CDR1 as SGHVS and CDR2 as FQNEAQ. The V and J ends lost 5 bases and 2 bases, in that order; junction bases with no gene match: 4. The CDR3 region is CASSGQGGDTDTQYF. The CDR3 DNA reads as TGTGCCAGCAGCGGACAGGGGGGGGACACAGATACGCAGTATTTT.

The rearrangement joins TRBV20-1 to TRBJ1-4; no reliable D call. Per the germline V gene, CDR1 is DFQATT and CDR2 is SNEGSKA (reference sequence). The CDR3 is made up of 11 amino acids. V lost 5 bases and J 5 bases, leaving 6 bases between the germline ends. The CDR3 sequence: CSAPDNEKLFF. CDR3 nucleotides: TGCAGTGCTCCAGACAATGAAAAACTGTTTTTT.

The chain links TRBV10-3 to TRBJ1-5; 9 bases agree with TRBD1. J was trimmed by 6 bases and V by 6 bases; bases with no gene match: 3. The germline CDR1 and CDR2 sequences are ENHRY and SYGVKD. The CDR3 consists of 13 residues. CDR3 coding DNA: TGTGCCATCAGACAGGGGGCAGGTCAGCCCCAGCATTTT. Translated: CAIRQGAGQPQHF.

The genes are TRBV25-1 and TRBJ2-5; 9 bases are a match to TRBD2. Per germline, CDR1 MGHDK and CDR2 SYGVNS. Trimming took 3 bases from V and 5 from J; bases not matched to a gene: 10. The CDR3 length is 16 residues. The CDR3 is CASSDSGGGARETQYF. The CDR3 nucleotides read TGTGCCAGCAGTGACTCTGGCGGGGGGGCCAGGGAGACCCAGTACTTC.

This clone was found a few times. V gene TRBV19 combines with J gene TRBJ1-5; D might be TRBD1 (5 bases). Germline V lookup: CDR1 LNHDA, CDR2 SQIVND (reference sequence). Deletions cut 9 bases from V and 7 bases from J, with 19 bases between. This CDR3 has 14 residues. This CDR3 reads CASHGTANRQPQHF. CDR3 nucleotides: TGTGCCAGCCACGGGACGGCAAACCGGCAGCCCCAGCATTTT.

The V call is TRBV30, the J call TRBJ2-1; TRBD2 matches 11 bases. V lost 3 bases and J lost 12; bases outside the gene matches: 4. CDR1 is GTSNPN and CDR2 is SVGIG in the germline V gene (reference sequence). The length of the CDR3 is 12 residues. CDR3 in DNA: TGTGCCTGGAGGGTAGCGGGGGGGCCGCAGTTCTTC. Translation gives CAWRVAGGPQFF.

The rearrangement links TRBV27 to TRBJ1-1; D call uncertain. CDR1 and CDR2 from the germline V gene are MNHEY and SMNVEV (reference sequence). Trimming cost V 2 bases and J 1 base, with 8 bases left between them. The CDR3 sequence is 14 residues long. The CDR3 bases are TGTGCCAGCAGTTTAAGGCCGGCGAACACTGAAGCTTTCTTT. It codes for CASSLRPANTEAFF.

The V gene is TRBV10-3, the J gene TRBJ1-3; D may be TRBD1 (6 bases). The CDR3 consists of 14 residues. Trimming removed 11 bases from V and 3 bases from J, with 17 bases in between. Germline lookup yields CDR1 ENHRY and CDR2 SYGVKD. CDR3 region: CAASQTGGGNTIYF. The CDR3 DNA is TGTGCCGCAAGCCAGACAGGTGGTGGAAACACCATATATTTT.

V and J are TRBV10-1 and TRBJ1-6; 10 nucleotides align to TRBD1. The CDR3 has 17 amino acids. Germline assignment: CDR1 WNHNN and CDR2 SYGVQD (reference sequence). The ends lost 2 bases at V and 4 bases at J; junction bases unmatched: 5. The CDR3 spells CASSEAGQGVYNSPLHF. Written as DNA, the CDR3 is TGCGCCAGCAGTGAGGCAGGACAGGGGGTTTATAATTCACCCCTCCACTTT.

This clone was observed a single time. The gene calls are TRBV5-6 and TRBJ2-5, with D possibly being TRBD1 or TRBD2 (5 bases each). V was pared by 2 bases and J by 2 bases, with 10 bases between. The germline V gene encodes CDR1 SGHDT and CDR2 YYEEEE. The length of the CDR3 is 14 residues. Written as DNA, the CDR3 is TGTGCCAGCAGCTTTCGGGGCAGTCAAGAGACCCAGTACTTC. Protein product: CASSFRGSQETQYF.

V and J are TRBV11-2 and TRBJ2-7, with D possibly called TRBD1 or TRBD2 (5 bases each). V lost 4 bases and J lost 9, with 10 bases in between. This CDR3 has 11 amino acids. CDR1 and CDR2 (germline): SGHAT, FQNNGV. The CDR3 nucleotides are TGTGCCAGCAGCTCCCTGGGACGGCAGTACTTC. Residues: CASSSLGRQYF.

The CDR3 bases are TGTGCCAGCAGTCCGACAGTACGCGGCAATCAGCCCCAGCATTTT. Translating gives CASSPTVRGNQPQHF. The chain joins TRBV6-5 to TRBJ1-5; possibly TRBD1 for D (5 bases). Trimming took 5 bases from V and 2 from J, leaving 13 bases between them. Germline V lookup: CDR1 MNHEY, CDR2 SVGAGI. The length of the CDR3 is 15 residues.

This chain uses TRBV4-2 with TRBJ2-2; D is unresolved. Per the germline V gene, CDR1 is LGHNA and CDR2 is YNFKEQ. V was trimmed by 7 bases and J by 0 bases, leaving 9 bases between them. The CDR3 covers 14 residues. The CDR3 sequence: CASTRTANTGELFF. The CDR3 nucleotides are TGTGCCAGCACCAGGACGGCGAACACCGGGGAGCTGTTTTTT.

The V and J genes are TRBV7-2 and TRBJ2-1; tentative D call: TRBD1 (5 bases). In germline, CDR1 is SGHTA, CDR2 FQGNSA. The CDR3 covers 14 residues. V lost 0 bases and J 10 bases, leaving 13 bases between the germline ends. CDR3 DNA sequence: TGTGCCAGCAGCTTAGCGGGGCCTATAAACGAGCAGTTCTTC. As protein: CASSLAGPINEQFF.

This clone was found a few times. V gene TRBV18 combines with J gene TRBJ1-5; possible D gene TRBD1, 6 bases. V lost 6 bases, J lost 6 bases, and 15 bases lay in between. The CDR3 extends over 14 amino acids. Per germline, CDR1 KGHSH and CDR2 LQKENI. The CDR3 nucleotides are TGTGCCAGCTCCCCTCTTGGGGGGCGTCAGCCCCAGCATTTT. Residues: CASSPLGGRQPQHF.